The 14 T cell receptor beta chains below were found in one sample sequenced in a study of shared clonotypes between healthy human individuals. Repertoires were generated with immunoSEQ multiplex PCR, while TCRdb's copy carries only in-frame clones and drops some. The profile shows nearly 2 million clones, approximately 95% of them singletons. CD45RO negativity and positive selection for CCR7 defined naive CD8 cells, a population that excluded terminally differentiated effector memory CD45RA+ cells. Material for sequencing was naive CD8+ T cells sorted from blood. The receptors originated from a man younger than 35 in good health.

The genes are TRBV30 and TRBJ1-1, with D possibly TRBD1 on 6 matching bases. V was shortened by 2 bases and J by 3 bases, with 13 bases between the two germline ends. The length of the CDR3 is 14 residues. The V gene's germline CDR1 is GTSNPN and CDR2 SVGIG (reference sequence). In DNA form, the CDR3 reads TGTGCCTGGAGTCCCCGTACAGGGCACACTGAAGCTTTCTTT. This gives the protein CAWSPRTGHTEAFF. Together with reference TRBV30 and TRBJ1-1, the CDR3 gives the full variable domain: SQTIHQWPATLVQPVGSPLSLECTVEGTSNPNLYWYRQAAGRGLQLLFYSVGIGQISSEVPQNLSASRPQDRQFILSSKKLLLSDSGFYLCAWSPRTGHTEAFFGQGTRLTVV.

V is TRBV11-2 and J is TRBJ1-1, with 11 bases matching TRBD1. The germline gives CDR1 SGHAT, CDR2 FQNNGV. This CDR3 is built from 15 residues. With V trimmed by 5 bases and J by 8 bases, 10 bases remained unmatched. CDR3 nucleotides: TGTGCCAGCAGCGTCGGACAGGGGGCAAGATTGGAAGCTTTCTTT. Amino acid sequence: CASSVGQGARLEAFF.

The sample holds one count of this clone. This chain connects TRBV2 to TRBJ2-7; D is perhaps TRBD1 (5 bases). V was shortened by 1 base and J by 6 bases, with 13 bases between the two germline ends. The CDR3 length is 14 residues. Germline V gives CDR1 SNHLY, CDR2 FYNNEI. CDR3 sequence reads: CASSEGPSGLEQYF. The CDR3 coding sequence is TGTGCCAGCAGTGAAGGCCCATCAGGGCTCGAGCAGTACTTC.

The sample holds one count of this clone. The junction and the germline gene differ at one end; a read error may be behind it. The rearrangement joins TRBV7-7 to TRBJ2-5; weak D call: TRBD2 (6 bases). CDR3 length: 15 amino acids. Germline CDR1 reads SSHAT; CDR2 reads FNYEAQ (reference sequence). The CDR3 region has the DNA TGTGCTAGCAGCCCTGTTGTGGGGGGAGCGGAGACCCAGTACTTC. Translated: CASSPVVGGAETQYF.

The chain carries TRBV9 and TRBJ2-7; 9 positions match TRBD2. From germline, CDR1 is SGDLS and CDR2 YYNGEE. CDR3 length equals 16 residues. After removal of 0 bases from V and 3 bases from J, the junction contained 7 bases not matched to a gene. CDR3 nucleotides: TGTGCCAGCAGCGTAGCTAGCGGGATCCCACTCTACGAGCAGTACTTC. It codes for CASSVASGIPLYEQYF.

This chain connects TRBV5-6 to TRBJ1-5; 8 bases map to TRBD1. V lost 5 bases to trimming and J lost 1 base; unmatched junction nucleotides: 11. The CDR3 is 17 residues long. Looked up from germline, CDR1 is SGHDT and CDR2 is YYEEEE. The CDR3: CASREGQERVSNQPQHF. CDR3 nucleotides: TGTGCCAGCAGGGAGGGACAGGAGAGGGTAAGCAATCAGCCCCAGCATTTT.

The chain is built from TRBV28 and TRBJ1-4; D may be TRBD1 (6 bases). V was clipped by 1 base and J by 0 bases, with 9 bases between them. The V gene's germline CDR1 is MDHEN and CDR2 SYDVKM. The CDR3 covers 16 residues. CDR3 region: CASSLYRESTNEKLFF. The DNA for the CDR3 is TGTGCCAGCAGTTTATACAGGGAATCAACTAATGAAAAACTGTTTTTT.

This chain uses TRBV19 with TRBJ1-5; D remains unclear. Trimming left V 3 bases short and J 7 bases short, with 10 bases between. The CDR3 sequence is 13 residues long. CDR1 and CDR2 (germline): LNHDA, SQIVND (reference sequence). The CDR3 sequence is CASSIGVEQPQHF. CDR3 coding DNA: TGTGCCAGTAGTATCGGGGTAGAGCAGCCCCAGCATTTT.

This chain links TRBV27 with TRBJ2-3, with 10 bases that match TRBD2. The CDR3 spans 14 residues. The germline V gene encodes CDR1 MNHEY and CDR2 SMNVEV (reference sequence). Trimming cost V 3 bases and J 7 bases; bases outside gene matches: 4. The chain's CDR3 is CASSLGLASNTQYF. CDR3 DNA: TGTGCCAGCAGTTTGGGACTAGCGAGTAATACGCAGTATTTT.

Comment on this clone: Within the sample, other DNA sequences also encode this same CDR3. V gene TRBV7-9 combines with J gene TRBJ2-7; 7 bases match TRBD1. The CDR3 runs to 14 residues. Germline V lookup: CDR1 SEHNR, CDR2 FQNEAQ (reference sequence). V shed 1 base and J 3 bases; nucleotides not matched to a gene: 3. CDR3 amino acids: CASSLVAGGYEQYF. The CDR3 DNA follows: TGTGCCAGCAGCTTAGTAGCAGGGGGCTACGAGCAGTACTTC.

This clone was seen just once. The V and J genes are TRBV20-1 and TRBJ2-1, with D unresolved. Trimming cost V 6 bases and J 9 bases, with 12 bases left between them. The CDR3 runs to 11 residues. Germline V CDR1 and CDR2: DFQATT, SNEGSKA (reference sequence). The CDR3 is CSARTVTEQFF. DNA for the CDR3: TGCAGTGCCCGAACGGTTACTGAGCAGTTCTTC.

J is TRBJ1-4 and V is TRBV27; possible D gene TRBD1, 5 bases. CDR1 is MNHEY and CDR2 is SMNVEV in the germline V gene (reference sequence). V dropped 2 bases and J dropped 7 bases, with 5 bases sitting between them. The CDR3 is made up of 12 amino acids. CDR3 sequence (DNA): TGTGCCAGCAGTTTAGGGGGTGAAAAACTGTTTTTT. Translated, it gives CASSLGGEKLFF. The entire variable domain, with the rest obtained from reference TRBV27 and TRBJ1-4, is as follows: EAQVTQNPRYLITVTGKKLTVTCSQNMNHEYMSWYRQDPGLGLRQIYYSMNVEVTDKGDVPEGYKVSRKEKRNFPLILESPSPNQTSLYFCASSLGGEKLFFGSGTQLSVL.

The CDR3 DNA reads as TGTGCCAGCAGCTTAGTATCAGGGGAAGGCGGCTACACCTTC. This sequence encodes CASSLVSGEGGYTF. This rearrangement joins TRBV7-9 to TRBJ1-2, with D tentatively TRBD1 (6 bases). With 1 base removed from V and 8 bases from J, the gap between germline ends came to 14 bases. CDR3 length equals 14 residues. Germline V gene data show CDR1 as SEHNR and CDR2 as FQNEAQ (reference sequence).

The chain couples TRBV13 to TRBJ2-7, with 10 bases lining up with TRBD2. CDR1 PRHDT and CDR2 FYEKMQ come from the germline V gene (reference sequence). V lost 5 bases to trimming and J lost 6 bases; unmatched junction nucleotides: 13. This CDR3 is built from 16 residues. CDR3 protein: CASSNYRAGGLFEQYF. The CDR3 nucleotides are TGTGCCAGCAGCAACTATCGAGCGGGGGGGCTGTTCGAGCAGTACTTC.